The clone carrying this TCR beta chain has only one observation. This entry belongs to a study of shared clonotypes between healthy human individuals. Study information: Plates per donor: three CD4 naive, three CD4 memory, two CD8 naive, one CD8 memory.

Clones were read by immunoSEQ multiplex PCR, and TCRdb kept only the in-frame ones, dropping some. The data show approximately 1,000,000 clones, around 82% seen once. Germline CDR1 and CDR2: MGHRA and YSYEKL. The CDR3 is made up of 16 amino acids. J gave up 8 bases and V 2 bases, and 12 bases lay outside the gene matches. CD4+ cell separation produced CD45RA+ naive and CD45RA-negative memory subsets. The TCR comes from a man younger than 30 in good health. Some clones in this sample may be carry-over from other donors' samples. The sequencing input was memory CD4+ T cells from PBMCs. Subset denoted: CD45RA-negative fraction. V and J are TRBV4-1 and TRBJ2-3; 8 bases are a match to TRBD2. This CDR3 reads CASSQSPTAGVRTQYF. DNA for the CDR3: TGCGCCAGCAGCCAATCCCCCACAGCGGGAGTGCGTACGCAGTATTTT.